This section outlines one T cell receptor beta chain sequence together with its context. The V gene lost 2 bases and the J gene lost 5 bases, with 21 bases spanning the gap. The germline V gene encodes CDR1 MNHEY and CDR2 SVGAGI. The CDR3 is 17 amino acids. This record belongs to a study of T cells after yellow fever vaccination. TCRdb itself ran the 5' RACE reads through MiXCR, one entry per CDR3 protein. The table includes about 220,000 distinct CDR3 sequences, around 3.1% detected once. This clonotype was sampled from a young man who received the YFV17D yellow fever vaccine. This chain connects TRBV6-5 to TRBJ1-2; D might be TRBD1 (5 bases). The sequences come from CD4+ T cells sorted from PBMCs, collected 10 days after the yellow fever booster vaccination. In nucleotides, the CDR3 is TGTGCCAGCAGTTACCTCCTCCGGGGCTCAAGGCTGTATGGCTACACCTTC. Translation gives CASSYLLRGSRLYGYTF.